This T cell receptor beta chain emerged from a study of T cell responses to AZD1222 COVID-19 vaccine. This CDR3 has 13 residues. In germline, CDR1 is SGHTA, CDR2 FQGTGA. V was clipped by 5 bases and J by 7 bases, with 14 bases between them. The assay was immunoSEQ multiplex PCR, and TCRdb's table has in-frame clones only and misses some. The table records some 150,000 clones, around 88% of them present only once. The source material was peripheral blood, sampled on day 0 of AZD1222 vaccination. This sequence originates from an adult in good health. The chain couples TRBV7-3 to TRBJ2-5, with D possibly being TRBD1 (6 bases). The CDR3: CASSATGRGTQYF. The CDR3 DNA is TGTGCCAGCAGCGCGACAGGTCGGGGGACCCAGTACTTC.